Listed below are T cell receptor beta chains from one sample, sequenced in a study of cytomegalovirus exposure and HLA in healthy donors. Sequencing used immunoSEQ multiplex PCR; TCRdb keeps in-frame clones, though not all of them. The sample records about 73,000 clones, about 90% being singletons. What was sequenced was PBMCs. The receptors were sampled from a woman aged 18-29 years in good health and CMV-seropositive. CDR3s include the opening cysteine and the closing phenylalanine or tryptophan. Each record gives: D gene, V gene, clone size, J gene, CDR3 DNA, CDR3 protein. The D gene is left open where the match is weak. Clone size, where shown, is once, few, many, or a class for clones that have expanded.

>NA|TRBV5-1|NA|TRBJ2-6
TGCGCCAGCAGCTTGGAGGGGTGGACCTCAACTGGGGCCAACGTCCTGACTTTC
CASSLEGWTSTGANVLTF
>NA|TRBV19|NA|TRBJ2-1
TGTGCCAGTAGTGCCGGGACTCCTTACAATGAGCAGTTCTTC
CASSAGTPYNEQFF
>NA|TRBV15|NA|TRBJ2-5
TGTGCCACCAGCAGAGCAGGAGGACAAGAGACCCAGTACTTC
CATSRAGGQETQYF
>TRBD1|TRBV15|NA|TRBJ2-7
TGTGCCACCAGCAGAGATGACAGGGGGAGCTCCGAGCAGTACTTC
CATSRDDRGSSEQYF
>TRBD1|TRBV6-5|NA|TRBJ2-7
TGTGCCAGCAGTGCCGGGACAGGGGGTTCCTACGAGCAGTACTTC
CASSAGTGGSYEQYF
>TRBD1|TRBV10-2|NA|TRBJ1-5
TGCGCCAGCAGTGAGGTCAAACTCGGGACAGGTACCCACAATCAGCCCCAGCATTTT
CASSEVKLGTGTHNQPQHF
>TRBD1|TRBV5-1|few|TRBJ1-1
TGCGCCAGCAGCTTGGAGACAGGGGCCACTGAAGCTTTCTTT
CASSLETGATEAFF
>TRBD2|TRBV6-5|NA|TRBJ2-5
TGTGCCAGCAGTTTCCTAGCGGGAGGAGGTCGAGAGACCCAGTACTTC
CASSFLAGGGRETQYF
>TRBD1|TRBV28|NA|TRBJ2-7
TGTGCCAGCAGTTTACCCGGACAGGGCTCCTACGAGCAGTACTTC
CASSLPGQGSYEQYF
>TRBD1|TRBV19|NA|TRBJ1-1
TGTGCCAGTAGGCAATCGACAGGGACGACTGAAGCTTTCTTT
CASRQSTGTTEAFF
>TRBD2|TRBV9|NA|TRBJ2-1
TGTGCCAGCAGCCAAGGCAGCGGGACCCAATGGAATGAGCAGTTCTTC
CASSQGSGTQWNEQFF
>TRBD1|TRBV4-2|NA|TRBJ2-1
TGTGCCAGCAGCCGAGGTGACAGGGGCTCCTACAATGAGCAGTTCTTC
CASSRGDRGSYNEQFF
>NA|TRBV10-3|NA|TRBJ2-6
TGTGCCATCAGTGACTCAGGGAAAATGTCTGGGGCCAACGTCCTGACTTTC
CAISDSGKMSGANVLTF
>TRBD2|TRBV6-4|NA|TRBJ2-1
TGTGCCAGCAGCCTTTCGACTAGCGGGAGCACCGATGAGCAGTTCTTC
CASSLSTSGSTDEQFF
>NA|TRBV6-1|NA|TRBJ2-7
TGTGCCAGCAGTGATTTGGCAGGGGCGATTAGGCGGTACGAGCAGTACTTC
CASSDLAGAIRRYEQYF
>TRBD1|TRBV10-3|NA|TRBJ2-7
TGTGCCATCAGTGAGTCACACGAGACAGGGCCCTACGAGCAGTACTTC
CAISESHETGPYEQYF
>NA|TRBV4-3|NA|TRBJ1-2
TGCGCCAGCAGCCAAGATGTCGCAGGGGCACCTCTCGGCTATGGCTACACCTTC
CASSQDVAGAPLGYGYTF
>TRBD2|TRBV5-4|NA|TRBJ2-1
TGTGCCAGCAACCGGGGGGGACTAGCGGGAGTGAATGAGCAGTTCTTC
CASNRGGLAGVNEQFF
>NA|TRBV4-1|NA|TRBJ2-1
TGCGCCAGCAGCCAAGATTTTAACCCTCCTAATAACAGGTTATACAATGAGCAGTTCTTC
CASSQDFNPPNNRLYNEQFF
>TRBD1|TRBV30|NA|TRBJ2-2
TGTGCCTGGAAGGGACAGGGGGCTACCGGGGAGCTGTTTTTT
CAWKGQGATGELFF
>TRBD2|TRBV6-5|once|TRBJ2-5
TGTGCCAGCAGTAAACTAGCGGGGGGGCCAGAGACCCAGTACTTC
CASSKLAGGPETQYF
>TRBD2|TRBV7-9|NA|TRBJ2-1
TGTGCCAGCACCCCGCTCGGCGGGGGGGCAAATGAGCAGTTCTTC
CASTPLGGGANEQFF
>NA|TRBV28|NA|TRBJ1-4
TGTGCCAGCAGTAATAGGACAGCCAAAAAAAAACTGTTTTTT
CASSNRTAKKKLFF
>TRBD1|TRBV4-1|NA|TRBJ2-1
TGCGCCAGCAGCCAAGACGGGCCCTGGACAGGCCGGGGTAGCTCCTACAATGAGCAGTTCTTC
CASSQDGPWTGRGSSYNEQFF
>NA|TRBV4-2|once|TRBJ1-4
TGTGCCAGCAGCCGGGCTGGGGAGCTTGAAAAACTGTTTTTT
CASSRAGELEKLFF
>NA|TRBV13|NA|TRBJ2-5
TGTGCCAGCAGCTTCGGTGTCGAGACCCAGTACTTC
CASSFGVETQYF
>NA|TRBV5-5|NA|TRBJ2-7
TGTGCCAGCAGCCCCCACCTCGCTAGCCGGGAGCAGTACTTC
CASSPHLASREQYF
>NA|TRBV30|once|TRBJ2-5
TGTGCCTGGAGTGTTAATCAAGAGACCCAGTACTTC
CAWSVNQETQYF
>TRBD2|TRBV11-3|NA|TRBJ2-7
TGTGCCAGCAGCCCCGGGACTAGCGGGGGGGCCCGGCAGTACTTC
CASSPGTSGGARQYF
>TRBD1|TRBV2|NA|TRBJ2-7
TGTGCCAGCAGTAGGGACAGGGTCCTATCCTACGAGCAGTACTTC
CASSRDRVLSYEQYF
>NA|TRBV6-5|NA|TRBJ2-1
TGTGCCAGCAGACAGGGTCCCAATGAGCAGTTCTTC
CASRQGPNEQFF
>TRBD1|TRBV6-6|NA|TRBJ2-7
TGTGCCAGCAGTCCGGGACAGGGGGCCTACGAGCAGTACTTC
CASSPGQGAYEQYF
>NA|TRBV7-9|NA|TRBJ2-1
TGTGCCCTAACACTATCGGCCATAAGCTCCTACAATGAGCAGTTCTTC
CALTLSAISSYNEQFF
>NA|TRBV4-1|once|TRBJ2-1
TGCGCCAGCAGCCAAGATTATAAGCGCCACATATACAATGAGCAGTTCTTC
CASSQDYKRHIYNEQFF
>NA|TRBV5-6|NA|TRBJ1-5
TGTGCCAGCAGCCAAACAGGGTTCAATCAGCCCCAGCATTTT
CASSQTGFNQPQHF